These T cell receptor beta chains were read from a single sample in a study of T cell clonotyping in hematopoietic cell transplantation. Profiled with immunoSEQ multiplex PCR; TCRdb holds only in-frame clones, not every one. The sample consists of 15,000 or so clones, roughly 88% of them appearing once. Sequencing used peripheral blood mononuclear cells. The receptors were sampled from a man aged 45-65 years in good health. Some clones in this sample may be carry-over from other donors' samples. CDR3s include the opening cysteine and the closing phenylalanine or tryptophan. The order of the fields is CDR3 DNA, CDR3 protein, J gene, CDR3 length, clone size, D gene, V gene. A D gene is named only where the DNA matches it firmly. Clone size appears in some rows only: once, few, many, or a class for an expanded clone.

CDR3nt: TGTGCCAGCAGTTTATCACTAGTAGAGGATACGCAGTATTTT
CDR3aa: CASSLSLVEDTQYF
j_gene: TRBJ2-3
len: 14
abundance: .
d_gene: .
v_gene: TRBV27

CDR3nt: TGCGCCAGCAGCCCGCGAGGGGACACTGAAGCTTTCTTT
CDR3aa: CASSPRGDTEAFF
j_gene: TRBJ1-1
len: 13
abundance: .
d_gene: .
v_gene: TRBV4-3

CDR3nt: TGCAGCGTTGAAGGGACCTCTGGGGCCAACGTCCTGACTTTC
CDR3aa: CSVEGTSGANVLTF
j_gene: TRBJ2-6
len: 14
abundance: .
d_gene: .
v_gene: TRBV29-1

CDR3nt: TGTGCCAGCAGCGTAGGGGGCCAGACCTACGAGCAGTACTTC
CDR3aa: CASSVGGQTYEQYF
j_gene: TRBJ2-7
len: 14
abundance: .
d_gene: .
v_gene: TRBV9

CDR3nt: TGTGCCAGCAGTGAGGGACTCTCTGGGGCCAACGTCCTGACTTTC
CDR3aa: CASSEGLSGANVLTF
j_gene: TRBJ2-6
len: 15
abundance: .
d_gene: .
v_gene: TRBV27

CDR3nt: TGTGCCAGTAGTCGTCAGGGACTCAATCAGCCCCAGCATTTT
CDR3aa: CASSRQGLNQPQHF
j_gene: TRBJ1-5
len: 14
abundance: once
d_gene: .
v_gene: TRBV19

CDR3nt: TGTGCCAGCAGCTTGGCTTTTCGGGGAAGGTCACAGCAGTACTTC
CDR3aa: CASSLAFRGRSQQYF
j_gene: TRBJ2-7
len: 15
abundance: .
d_gene: .
v_gene: TRBV5-4

CDR3nt: TGTGCCAGCAGTTACGGAACAGGGGGCTATGGCTACACCTTC
CDR3aa: CASSYGTGGYGYTF
j_gene: TRBJ1-2
len: 14
abundance: .
d_gene: TRBD1
v_gene: TRBV6-5

CDR3nt: TGTGCCAGCAGTTCTAGGGCGCAGTATTTT
CDR3aa: CASSSRAQYF
j_gene: TRBJ2-3
len: 10
abundance: .
d_gene: .
v_gene: TRBV28

CDR3nt: TGCGCCAGCAGCTCCGGGACAGGCCCTGAAAAACTGTTTTTT
CDR3aa: CASSSGTGPEKLFF
j_gene: TRBJ1-4
len: 14
abundance: .
d_gene: TRBD1
v_gene: TRBV5-1

CDR3nt: TGCGCCAGCAGCGCGGGGACAGGGGGCAGCGGCTACACCTTC
CDR3aa: CASSAGTGGSGYTF
j_gene: TRBJ1-2
len: 14
abundance: .
d_gene: TRBD1
v_gene: TRBV5-1

CDR3nt: TGTGCCAGCAGTGAAGCGCTTGGTAGCGGGGCTAACAATGAGCAGTTCTTC
CDR3aa: CASSEALGSGANNEQFF
j_gene: TRBJ2-1
len: 17
abundance: .
d_gene: TRBD2
v_gene: TRBV2

CDR3nt: TGCAGCGCAGACCAGGGGGACAATTCACCCCTCCACTTT
CDR3aa: CSADQGDNSPLHF
j_gene: TRBJ1-6
len: 13
abundance: once
d_gene: TRBD1
v_gene: TRBV29-1

CDR3nt: TGTGCCAGCAGCACCCTCCGGGGGGAGGTCTCTGGGGCCAACGTCCTGACTTTC
CDR3aa: CASSTLRGEVSGANVLTF
j_gene: TRBJ2-6
len: 18
abundance: .
d_gene: TRBD2
v_gene: TRBV2